Sequencing of this T cell receptor beta chain was carried out in a study of response to subunit inactivated influenza vaccine. Note on this clonotype: This clone may be a read error of a much larger clone one base away.

One entry per CDR3 protein, called by TCRdb with MiXCR from the RT-PCR reads. Among about 520,000 distinct CDR3 sequences listed, under 8.5% were seen once. The J segment lost 9 bases and the V segment lost 6 bases, leaving 11 bases of the junction unmatched. The CDR3 length is 15 residues. Germline CDR1 MDHEN, CDR2 SYDVKM. The sequence was obtained from a man aged 50-75 years who received an inactivated influenza vaccine. The sample consisted of PBMCs from blood, taken around 25 months after vaccination. The V call is TRBV28, the J call TRBJ2-1; 10 bases fit TRBD1. For the CDR3, the DNA is TGTGCCAGCAGAGCTCCGGGACAGGGGTCTCGTGAGCAGTTCTTC. Its protein product is CASRAPGQGSREQFF.